The T cell receptor beta chain under discussion was sequenced for a study of cytomegalovirus exposure and HLA in healthy donors. This CDR3 has 18 amino acids. J lost 1 base, V lost 0 bases, and 8 bases had no gene match. Germline V CDR1 and CDR2: SGDLS, YYNGEE. Use of 60 Vbeta and 13 Jbeta primers characterized the PCR. Assay: immunoSEQ multiplex PCR; the TCRdb copy retains only in-frame clones and omits some. The table has about 160,000 clones, 80% to 90% seen once. The TCR sequence derives from a man younger than 35 in good health and CMV-seropositive. The sequenced sample was PBMCs. This chain connects TRBV9 to TRBJ2-2; 8 bases agree with TRBD2. The CDR3 DNA is TGTGCCAGCAGCGTAGCTACGGGGGGGCCAGTGAACACCGGGGAGCTGTTTTTT. It translates to CASSVATGGPVNTGELFF.